The 8 T cell receptor beta chains presented below share a single source sample, sequenced in a study of cytomegalovirus exposure and HLA in healthy donors. PCR employed 60 Vbeta and 13 Jbeta primers. Clones were sequenced by immunoSEQ multiplex PCR, and TCRdb holds only the in-frame ones, with some missing. The sample includes 98,000 or so clones, more than 75% of them seen just once. The specimen sequenced was PBMCs. The origin of the receptors is a human donor in good health.

The V gene is TRBV14, the J gene TRBJ1-1, with 7 bases aligning to TRBD1. The CDR3 covers 15 residues. CDR1 is SGHDN and CDR2 is FVKESK in the germline V gene. With 0 bases clipped from V and 6 bases from J, the junction kept 7 bases outside the gene matches. DNA of the CDR3: TGTGCCAGCAGCCAAGATCCGACAGGGCGCGCTGAAGCTTTCTTT. Translation gives CASSQDPTGRAEAFF.

This chain uses TRBV11-2 with TRBJ2-7; perhaps TRBD2 as D (7 bases). In germline, CDR1 is SGHAT, CDR2 FQNNGV. This CDR3 has 16 residues. V lost 5 bases, J lost 3 bases, and 20 bases lay in between. The CDR3 sequence is CASSVGLGGHDYEQYF. The CDR3 nucleotides are TGTGCCAGCAGCGTTGGGCTCGGGGGGCACGACTACGAGCAGTACTTC.

J is TRBJ1-2 and V is TRBV6-5; 7 bases are shared with TRBD1. This CDR3 comprises 15 residues. V was pared by 1 base and J by 7 bases, with 9 bases of the junction left unmatched. Germline CDR1 is MNHEY and CDR2 is SVGAGI. The CDR3 coding sequence is TGTGCCAGCAGTTACTTAACAGGGGATTGGGGTGGCTACACCTTC. It is translated as CASSYLTGDWGGYTF.

This clone was seen a handful of times. The chain has TRBV19 and TRBJ1-1; the match to TRBD1 covers 7 bases. The CDR3 consists of 13 residues. Germline loops: CDR1 LNHDA, CDR2 SQIVND (reference sequence). J gave up 1 base and V 5 bases, and 1 base lay outside the gene matches. CDR3 nucleotides: TGTGCCAGTAGTTACAGGGGGAACACTGAAGCTTTCTTT. It encodes CASSYRGNTEAFF.

The rearrangement links TRBV11-2 to TRBJ2-2, with D unclear. The V gene lost 0 bases and the J gene lost 5 bases, with 10 bases spanning the gap. Germline V gene lookup returns CDR1 SGHAT and CDR2 FQNNGV. This CDR3 contains 15 residues. CDR3 sequence: CASSLDLVLTGELFF. CDR3 DNA sequence: TGTGCCAGCAGCTTAGATCTTGTCTTAACCGGGGAGCTGTTTTTT. The full variable domain, rest sourced from reference TRBV11-2 and TRBJ2-2, is EAGVAQSPRYKIIEKRQSVAFWCNPISGHATLYWYQQILGQGPKLLIQFQNNGVVDDSQLPKDRFSAERLKGVDSTLKIQPAKLEDSAVYLCASSLDLVLTGELFFGEGSRLTVL.

The chain couples TRBV7-9 to TRBJ2-1; 7 nucleotides match TRBD2. This CDR3 has 14 residues. The J segment lost 7 bases and the V segment lost 1 base, leaving 4 bases of the junction unmatched. Per germline, CDR1 SEHNR and CDR2 FQNEAQ (reference sequence). CDR3 loop: CASSLGTRDNEQFF. DNA for the CDR3: TGTGCCAGCAGCTTAGGGACTAGGGATAATGAGCAGTTCTTC.

The table lists this clone with a count of one. The chain employs TRBV5-6 and TRBJ2-3; 10 nucleotides agree with TRBD1. This CDR3 has 15 residues. J was trimmed by 2 bases and V by 5 bases; bases with no gene match: 5. Germline lookup yields CDR1 SGHDT and CDR2 YYEEEE. CDR3 in amino acids: CASRPDRGPTDTQYF. The DNA for the CDR3 is TGTGCCAGCAGGCCCGACAGGGGGCCCACAGATACGCAGTATTTT.

This rearrangement joins TRBV5-5 to TRBJ2-7; no firm D call. V shed 1 base and J shed 6 bases, with 8 bases lying between them. In germline, CDR1 is SGHKS, CDR2 YYEKEE (reference sequence). This CDR3 spans 12 amino acids. The chain's CDR3 is CASSLSPGEQYF. As DNA, the CDR3 is TGTGCCAGCAGCTTGTCGCCCGGCGAGCAGTACTTC.